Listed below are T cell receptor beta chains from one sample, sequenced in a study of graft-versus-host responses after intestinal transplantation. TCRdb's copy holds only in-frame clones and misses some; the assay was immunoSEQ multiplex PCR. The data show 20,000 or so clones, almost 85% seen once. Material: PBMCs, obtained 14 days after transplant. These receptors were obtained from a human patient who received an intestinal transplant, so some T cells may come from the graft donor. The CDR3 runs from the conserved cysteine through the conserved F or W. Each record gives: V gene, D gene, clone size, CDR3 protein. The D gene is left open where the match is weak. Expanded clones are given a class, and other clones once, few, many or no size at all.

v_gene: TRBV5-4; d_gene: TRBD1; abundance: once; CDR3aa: CASSPLRDRGLINEKLFF
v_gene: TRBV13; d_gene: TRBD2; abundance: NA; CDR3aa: CAGSEETSDYNEQFF
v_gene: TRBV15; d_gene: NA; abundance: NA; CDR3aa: CATSMDLHGYTF
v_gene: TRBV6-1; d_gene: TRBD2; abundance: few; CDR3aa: CASSELAGGTGELFF
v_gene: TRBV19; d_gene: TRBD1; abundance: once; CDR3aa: CASNEQGADTEAFF
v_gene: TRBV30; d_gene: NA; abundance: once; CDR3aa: CAWSGSYEQYF
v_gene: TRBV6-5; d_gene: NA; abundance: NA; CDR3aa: CASSYSTWDQPQHF
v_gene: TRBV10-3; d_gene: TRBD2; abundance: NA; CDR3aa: CAISESTSGGEDEQFF
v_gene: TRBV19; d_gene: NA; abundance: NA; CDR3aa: CASSIAGGLRGAFF
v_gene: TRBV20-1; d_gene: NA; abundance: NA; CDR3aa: CSATALAQHF
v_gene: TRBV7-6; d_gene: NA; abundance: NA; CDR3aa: CASSLKHQNTEAFF
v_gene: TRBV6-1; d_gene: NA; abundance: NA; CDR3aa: CASSDGVLPNYGYTF
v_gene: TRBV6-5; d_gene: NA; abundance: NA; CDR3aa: CASSYSASYEQYF
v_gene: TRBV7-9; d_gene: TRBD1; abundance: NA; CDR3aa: CASQGTGETQYF
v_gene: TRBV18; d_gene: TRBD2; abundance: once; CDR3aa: CASSPPRTSGHYNEQFF
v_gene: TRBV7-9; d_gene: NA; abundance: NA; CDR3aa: CASSYSSYEQYF
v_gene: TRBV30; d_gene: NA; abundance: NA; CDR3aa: CAWSYAHTQYF
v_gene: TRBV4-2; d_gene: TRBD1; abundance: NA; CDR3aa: CASSHPGQVYEQYF
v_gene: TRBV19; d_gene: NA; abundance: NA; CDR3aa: CASRPRPGTLTDTQYF
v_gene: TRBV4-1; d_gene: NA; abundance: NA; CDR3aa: CASSLTPDSTYEQYF
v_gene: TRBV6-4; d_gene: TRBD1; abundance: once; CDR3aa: CASSDGTGGTDTQYF